The present TCR beta chain was sequenced within a study of regulatory T cells in long-lasting Graves disease. Study results and limitations: It is possible that accuracy was reduced by the small size of the sample. Persistent disease preferred TRBV28, TRBJ1-2 and TRBJ2-5.

This clonotype was observed many times. Its antigen is not known. According to the study, TCR beta libraries were built with iRepertoire HTBI primers and CDR3-region Arm-PCR. One entry per CDR3 protein results from TCRdb running MiXCR on the multiplex PCR reads. The sample shows 410,000 or so distinct CDR3 sequences, 15% of them seen only once. As for time point: newly diagnosed GD, antithyroid drugs for less than 3 months. The authors made the TCR library using RNA they extracted from PBMCs. Doctors identified Graves' disease using the American Thyroid Association guidelines. Nine milliliters of peripheral blood went into EDTA tubes. The germline gives CDR1 SGHNT, CDR2 YENEEA. The CDR3 runs to 19 residues. V was clipped by 0 bases and J by 3 bases, with 21 bases between them. These data are also associated with another study on T cells in Graves' hyperthyroidism and ophthalmopathy.

V and J are TRBV11-3 and TRBJ1-3; D remains unclear. This TCR was sampled from a woman younger than 45 with Graves disease. The sequencing here drew on peripheral blood mononuclear cells (PBMCs), taken at new diagnosis, from a patient treated with antithyroid drugs. The CDR3 nucleotides are TGTGCCAGCAGCTTAGATCTCCCCACGGTGGGGTCAGGTGGAAACACCATATATTTT. This codes for CASSLDLPTVGSGGNTIYF. The whole variable domain, remainder taken from reference TRBV11-3 and TRBJ1-3, is EAGVVQSPRYKIIEKKQPVAFWCNPISGHNTLYWYLQNLGQGPELLIRYENEEAVDDSQLPKDRFSAERLKGVDSTLKIQPAELGDSAVYLCASSLDLPTVGSGGNTIYFGEGSWLTVV.